What follows describes a single T cell receptor (beta chain). Its antigen is still unknown. Via MiXCR, TCRdb re-called the reads, giving one row per CDR3 protein. The sample carries about 150,000 distinct CDR3 sequences, roughly a sixth recorded once. The CDR3 consists of 15 residues. CDR1 is MDHEN and CDR2 is SYDVKM in the germline V gene. V shed 2 bases, J shed 5 bases, and the junction held 7 bases outside the gene matches. These data originate in a study of T cell repertoires in cytomegalovirus infection. The overall study: Through public TCR beta signatures, both CMV infection and matching HLA type were indicated.

Findings and limits, study-wide: Clonotypes of TCR beta that were HLA-C-restricted and CMV-specific dominated the ex vivo response. The cumulative frequency of public TCR beta families identified carriers of CMV plus the relevant HLA.

The sequenced material came from CD8+ T cells from PBMCs. This sequence joins TRBV28 and TRBJ2-3, with TRBD2 matching 7 bases. The sequence derives from a human donor in good health (CMV status not recorded). Some clones in this sample may be carry-over from other donors' samples. The DNA for the CDR3 is TGTGCCAGCAGTTTAAGGGCGGGAGTCAGAGATACGCAGTATTTT. It is translated as CASSLRAGVRDTQYF.